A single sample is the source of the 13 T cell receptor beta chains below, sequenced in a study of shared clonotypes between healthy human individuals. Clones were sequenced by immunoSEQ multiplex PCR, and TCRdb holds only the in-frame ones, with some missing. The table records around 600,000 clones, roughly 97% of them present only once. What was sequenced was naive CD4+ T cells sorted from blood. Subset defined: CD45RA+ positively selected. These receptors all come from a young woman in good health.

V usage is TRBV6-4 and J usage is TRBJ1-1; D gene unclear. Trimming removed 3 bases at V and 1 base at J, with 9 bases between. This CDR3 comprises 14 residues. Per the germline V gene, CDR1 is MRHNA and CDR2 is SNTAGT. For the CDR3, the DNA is TGTGCCAGCAGTGAGGCAGGACGGAACACTGAAGCTTTCTTT. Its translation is CASSEAGRNTEAFF.

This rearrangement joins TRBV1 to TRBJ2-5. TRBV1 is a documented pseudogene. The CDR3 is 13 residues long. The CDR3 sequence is CTSSRSKKETQYF. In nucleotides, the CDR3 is TGCACCAGCAGCCGCAGCAAGAAAGAGACCCAGTACTTC.

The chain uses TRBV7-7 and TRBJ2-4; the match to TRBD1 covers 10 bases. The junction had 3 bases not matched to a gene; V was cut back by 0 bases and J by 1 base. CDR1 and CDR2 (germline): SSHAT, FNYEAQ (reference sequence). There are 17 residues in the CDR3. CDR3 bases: TGTGCCAGCAGCTTAGCGGGGACAGGGGACGCCAAAAACATTCAGTACTTC. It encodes CASSLAGTGDAKNIQYF. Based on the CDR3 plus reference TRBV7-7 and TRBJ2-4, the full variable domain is GAGVSQSPRYKVTKRGQDVTLRCDPISSHATLYWYQQALGQGPEFLTYFNYEAQPDKSGLPSDRFSAERPEGSISTLTIQRTEQRDSAMYRCASSLAGTGDAKNIQYFGAGTRLSVL.

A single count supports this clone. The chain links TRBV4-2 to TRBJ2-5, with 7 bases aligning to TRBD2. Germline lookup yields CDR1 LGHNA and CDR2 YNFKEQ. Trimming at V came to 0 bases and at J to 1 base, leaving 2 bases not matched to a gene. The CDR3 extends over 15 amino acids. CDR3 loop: CASSQDLAAQETQYF. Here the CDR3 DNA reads TGTGCCAGCAGCCAAGATCTAGCGGCCCAAGAGACCCAGTACTTC.

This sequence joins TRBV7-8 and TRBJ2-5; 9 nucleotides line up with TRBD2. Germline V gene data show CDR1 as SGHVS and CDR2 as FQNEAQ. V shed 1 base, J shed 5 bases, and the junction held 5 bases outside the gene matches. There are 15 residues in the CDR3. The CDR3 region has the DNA TGTGCCAGCAGCTTAGTAGCGGGAGCTGTTGAGACCCAGTACTTC. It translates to CASSLVAGAVETQYF. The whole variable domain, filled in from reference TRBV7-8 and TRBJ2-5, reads GAGVSQSPRYKVAKRGQDVALRCDPISGHVSLFWYQQALGQGPEFLTYFQNEAQLDKSGLPSDRFFAERPEGSVSTLKIQRTQQEDSAVYLCASSLVAGAVETQYFGPGTRLLVL.

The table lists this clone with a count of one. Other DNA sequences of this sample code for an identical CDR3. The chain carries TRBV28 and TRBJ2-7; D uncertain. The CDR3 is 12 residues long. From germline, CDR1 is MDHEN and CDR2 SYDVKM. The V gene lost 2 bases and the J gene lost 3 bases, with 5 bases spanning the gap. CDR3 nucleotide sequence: TGTGCCAGCAGTTTAGGCCTCTACGAGCAGTACTTC. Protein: CASSLGLYEQYF.

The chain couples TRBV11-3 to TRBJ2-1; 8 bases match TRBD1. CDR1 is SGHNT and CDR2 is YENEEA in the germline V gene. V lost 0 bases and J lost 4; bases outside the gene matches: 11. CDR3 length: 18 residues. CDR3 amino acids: CASSLDRGPGGSYNEQFF. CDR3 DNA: TGTGCCAGCAGCTTAGATAGGGGGCCAGGGGGCAGTTACAATGAGCAGTTCTTC.

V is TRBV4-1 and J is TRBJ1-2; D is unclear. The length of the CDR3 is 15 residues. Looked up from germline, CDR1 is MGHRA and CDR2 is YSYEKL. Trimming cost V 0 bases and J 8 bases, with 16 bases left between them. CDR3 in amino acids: CASSQDQKASYGYTF. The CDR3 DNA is TGCGCCAGCAGCCAAGATCAGAAGGCTTCGTACGGCTACACCTTC.

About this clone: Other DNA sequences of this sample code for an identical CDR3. CDR3 DNA sequence: TGTGCCAGCTCACCGAGGGATGAGCAGTTCTTC. This encodes CASSPRDEQFF. V is TRBV18 and J is TRBJ2-1; perhaps TRBD2 as D (5 bases). The CDR3 spans 11 residues. V lost 3 bases to trimming and J lost 8 bases, with 5 bases between them. Germline loops: CDR1 KGHSH, CDR2 LQKENI.

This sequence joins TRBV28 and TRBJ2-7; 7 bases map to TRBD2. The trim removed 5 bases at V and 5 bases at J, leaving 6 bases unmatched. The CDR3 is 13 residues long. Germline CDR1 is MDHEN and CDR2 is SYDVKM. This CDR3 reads CASSGEGRDEQYF. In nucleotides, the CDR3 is TGTGCCAGCAGTGGGGAGGGCAGGGACGAGCAGTACTTC.

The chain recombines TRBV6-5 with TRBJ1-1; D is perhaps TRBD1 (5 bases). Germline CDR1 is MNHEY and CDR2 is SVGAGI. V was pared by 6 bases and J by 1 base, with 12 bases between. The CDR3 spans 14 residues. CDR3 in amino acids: CASRDKTENTEAFF. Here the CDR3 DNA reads TGTGCCAGCAGAGACAAGACAGAGAACACTGAAGCTTTCTTT.

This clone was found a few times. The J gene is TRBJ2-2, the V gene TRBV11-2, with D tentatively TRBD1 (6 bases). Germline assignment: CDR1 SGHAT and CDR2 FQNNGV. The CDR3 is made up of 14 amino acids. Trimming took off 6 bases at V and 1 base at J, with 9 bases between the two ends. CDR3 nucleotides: TGTGCCAGCAGTAAGACAGGGAACACCGGGGAGCTGTTTTTT. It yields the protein CASSKTGNTGELFF. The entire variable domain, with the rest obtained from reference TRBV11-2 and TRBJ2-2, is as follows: EAGVAQSPRYKIIEKRQSVAFWCNPISGHATLYWYQQILGQGPKLLIQFQNNGVVDDSQLPKDRFSAERLKGVDSTLKIQPAKLEDSAVYLCASSKTGNTGELFFGEGSRLTVL.

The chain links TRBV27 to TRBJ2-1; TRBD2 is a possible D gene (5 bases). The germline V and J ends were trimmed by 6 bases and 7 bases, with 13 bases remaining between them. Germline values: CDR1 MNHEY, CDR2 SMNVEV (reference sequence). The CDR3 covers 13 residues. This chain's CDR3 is CASSQLVSNEQFF. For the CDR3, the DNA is TGTGCCAGCAGCCAACTAGTATCAAATGAGCAGTTCTTC.